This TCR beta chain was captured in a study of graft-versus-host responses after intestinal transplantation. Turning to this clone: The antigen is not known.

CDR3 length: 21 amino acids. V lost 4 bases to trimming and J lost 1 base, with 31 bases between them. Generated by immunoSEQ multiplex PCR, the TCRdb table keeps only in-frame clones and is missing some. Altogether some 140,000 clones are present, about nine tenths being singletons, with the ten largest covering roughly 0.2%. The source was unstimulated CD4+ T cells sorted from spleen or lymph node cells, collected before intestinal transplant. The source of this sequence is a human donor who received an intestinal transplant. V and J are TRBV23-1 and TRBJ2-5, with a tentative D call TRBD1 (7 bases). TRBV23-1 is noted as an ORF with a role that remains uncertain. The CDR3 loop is CASSRPGVGAQGRIGQETQYF. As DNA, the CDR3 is TGCGCCAGCAGTCGCCCGGGGGTGGGGGCACAGGGGAGGATAGGCCAAGAGACCCAGTACTTC.